The clone carrying this TCR beta chain was seen just once. The data belong to a study of blood T cell repertoires in COVID-19. Study at large: The origin of the acute and convalescent COVID-19 samples was the United States, Italy and Spain. Sources were T cells, B-cell-depleted T cells, or PBMCs; the material itself was cDNA or gDNA.

Source study methods: The authors estimated nucleated cell counts from reference gene primer amplification. Measured with immunoSEQ multiplex PCR; TCRdb has only the in-frame clones, and not every one. That table supplies the V and J calls and clone size; D and trimming were determined from the DNA. The table shows around 140,000 clones, with over 80% occurring only once. V lost 0 bases and J 10 bases, leaving 11 bases between the germline ends. The CDR3 contains 13 residues. Germline CDR1 and CDR2: SGDLS and YYNGEE. The V call is TRBV9, the J call TRBJ2-1; tentative D call: TRBD2 (6 bases). The receptor was isolated from an elderly man with acute or convalescent COVID-19. The sequenced material came from peripheral blood. CDR3 coding DNA: TGTGCCAGCAGCGTAGGGACTATAGGGGAGCAGTTCTTC. This gives the protein CASSVGTIGEQFF.